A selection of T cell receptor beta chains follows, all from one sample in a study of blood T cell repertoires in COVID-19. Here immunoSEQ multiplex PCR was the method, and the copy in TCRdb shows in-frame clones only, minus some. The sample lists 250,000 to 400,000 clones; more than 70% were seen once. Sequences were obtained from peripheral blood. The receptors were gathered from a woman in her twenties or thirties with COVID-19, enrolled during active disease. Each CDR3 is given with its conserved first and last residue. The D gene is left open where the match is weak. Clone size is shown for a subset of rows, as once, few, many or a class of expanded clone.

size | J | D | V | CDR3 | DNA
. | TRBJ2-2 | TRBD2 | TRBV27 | CASSFILAANTGELFF | TGTGCCAGCAGTTTCATCCTAGCGGCGAACACCGGGGAGCTGTTTTTT
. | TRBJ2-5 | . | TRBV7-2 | CASSKTRGLGETQYF | TGTGCCAGCAGCAAAACCAGGGGTTTGGGGGAGACCCAGTACTTC
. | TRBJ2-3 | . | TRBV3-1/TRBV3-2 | CASSQDGGTTQYF | TGTGCCAGCAGCCAAGATGGGGGGACCACGCAGTATTTT
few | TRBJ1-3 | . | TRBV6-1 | CASSEGFEGNTIYF | TGTGCCAGCAGTGAAGGCTTCGAGGGAAACACCATATATTTT
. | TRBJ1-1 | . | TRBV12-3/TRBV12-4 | CASSQTGEAFF | TGTGCCAGCAGCCAGACAGGTGAAGCTTTCTTT
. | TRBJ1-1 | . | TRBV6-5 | CASFNGVTEAFF | TGTGCCAGCTTTAATGGAGTGACTGAAGCTTTCTTT
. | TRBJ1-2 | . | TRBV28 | CASSPGQKPYGYTF | TGTGCCAGCAGTCCGGGACAAAAACCCTATGGCTACACCTTC
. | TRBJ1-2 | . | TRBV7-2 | CASSLVQGDYGYTF | TGTGCCAGCAGCTTAGTACAGGGTGACTATGGCTACACCTTC
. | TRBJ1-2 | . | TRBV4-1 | CASSPWRGGQGYTF | TGCGCCAGCAGCCCGTGGAGGGGAGGACAAGGCTACACCTTC
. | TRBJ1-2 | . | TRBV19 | CASRIDRDGYTF | TGTGCCAGTAGGATCGACAGAGATGGCTACACCTTC
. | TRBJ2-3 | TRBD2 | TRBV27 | CASSPYPSPTSSTDTQYF | TGTGCCAGCAGTCCTTACCCCTCCCCGACTAGCAGCACAGATACGCAGTATTTT
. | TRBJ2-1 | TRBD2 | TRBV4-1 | CASSQDPLAGSGNEQFF | TGCGCCAGCAGCCAAGATCCTTTAGCGGGGTCGGGCAATGAGCAGTTCTTC
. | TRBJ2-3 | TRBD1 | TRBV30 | CAWTRTGASTDTQYF | TGTGCCTGGACCCGGACAGGAGCTAGCACAGATACGCAGTATTTT
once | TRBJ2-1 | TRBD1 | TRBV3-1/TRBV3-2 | CASSHGQGADEQFF | TGTGCCAGCAGCCATGGACAGGGGGCTGATGAGCAGTTCTTC
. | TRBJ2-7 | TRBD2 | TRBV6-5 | CASSFYSGGAFEQYF | TGTGCCAGCAGTTTTTATAGCGGGGGGGCCTTTGAGCAGTACTTC
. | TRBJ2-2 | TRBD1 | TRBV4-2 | CASRYGTGGTGELFF | TGTGCCAGCAGATATGGGACAGGGGGGACCGGGGAGCTGTTTTTT
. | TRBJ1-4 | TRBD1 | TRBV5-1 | CASSFTGGTGFLKNEKLFF | TGCGCCAGCAGCTTTACGGGCGGGACAGGGTTTTTAAAGAATGAAAAACTGTTTTTT
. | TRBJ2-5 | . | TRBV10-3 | CAISDWRTQETQYF | TGTGCCATCAGTGATTGGAGGACCCAAGAGACCCAGTACTTC
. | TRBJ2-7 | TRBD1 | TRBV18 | CASSAGTGIDEQYF | TGTGCCAGCTCAGCCGGGACAGGGATCGACGAGCAGTACTTC
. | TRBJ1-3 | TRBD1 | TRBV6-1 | CASSEDLTGTSGNTIYF | TGTGCCAGCAGTGAGGACCTGACAGGGACCTCTGGAAACACCATATATTTT
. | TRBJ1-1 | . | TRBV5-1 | CASSLVVGGKTEAFF | TGCGCCAGCAGCTTGGTAGTGGGAGGGAAGACTGAAGCTTTCTTT
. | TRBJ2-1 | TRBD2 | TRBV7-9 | CAAGGLISEQFF | TGTGCCGCGGGGGGGCTAATAAGTGAGCAGTTCTTC
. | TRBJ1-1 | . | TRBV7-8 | CASSFARTVNTEAFF | TGTGCCAGCAGCTTTGCTAGGACAGTGAACACTGAAGCTTTCTTT
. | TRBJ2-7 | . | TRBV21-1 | CASSIRTSAAEQYF | TGTGCCAGCAGCATTAGGACTAGCGCGGCGGAGCAGTACTTC
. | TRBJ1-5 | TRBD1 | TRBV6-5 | CASNGQGGQPQHF | TGTGCCAGCAACGGACAGGGGGGCCAGCCCCAGCATTTT
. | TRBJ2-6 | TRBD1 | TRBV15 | CATSTPGTGGFSGANVLTF | TGTGCCACCAGCACTCCCGGGACAGGGGGCTTCTCTGGGGCCAACGTCCTGACTTTC
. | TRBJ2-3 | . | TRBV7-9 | CASSLVGPFEGLNTQYF | TGTGCCAGCAGCCTAGTGGGCCCCTTCGAGGGTTTGAATACGCAGTATTTT
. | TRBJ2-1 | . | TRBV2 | CASSEEMDNEQFF | TGTGCCAGCAGTGAGGAGATGGACAATGAGCAGTTCTTC
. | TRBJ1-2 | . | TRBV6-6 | CASTSRRASNYGYTF | TGTGCCAGCACCTCCAGGAGGGCTTCTAACTATGGCTACACCTTC
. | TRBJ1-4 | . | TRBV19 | CASSPRVLGEKLFF | TGTGCCAGTAGTCCCAGGGTGTTAGGTGAAAAACTGTTTTTT
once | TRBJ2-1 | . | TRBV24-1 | CATSDWRAGYNEQFF | TGTGCCACCAGTGATTGGAGGGCAGGCTACAATGAGCAGTTCTTC
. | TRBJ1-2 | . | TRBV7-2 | CASSLYRDPSYGYTF | TGTGCCAGCAGCTTATACAGGGACCCTTCCTATGGCTACACCTTC
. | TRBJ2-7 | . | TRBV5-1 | CASSLAGWDEQYF | TGCGCCAGCAGCTTGGCAGGTTGGGACGAGCAGTACTTC
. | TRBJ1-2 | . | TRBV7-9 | CASSFGTQDGYTF | TGTGCCAGCAGCTTCGGGACACAGGATGGCTACACCTTC
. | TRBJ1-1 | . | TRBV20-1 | CSARGSGEAFF | TGCAGTGCACGGGGGAGCGGGGAAGCTTTCTTT
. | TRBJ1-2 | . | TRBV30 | CAWLAGLIGGRGYTF | TGTGCCTGGTTGGCGGGCTTAATCGGGGGGCGAGGCTACACCTTC
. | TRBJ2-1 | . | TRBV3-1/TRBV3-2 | CASSPRQACYNEQFF | TGTGCCAGCAGTCCTCGACAGGCGTGCTACAATGAGCAGTTCTTC
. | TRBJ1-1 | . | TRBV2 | CASGVWTFEAFF | TGTGCCAGCGGGGTCTGGACTTTTGAAGCTTTCTTT
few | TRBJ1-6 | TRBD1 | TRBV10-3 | CAISSTGLGDSPLHF | TGTGCCATCAGTTCGACAGGGCTGGGAGATTCACCCCTCCACTTT
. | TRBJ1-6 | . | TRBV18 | CASSPPGQRNSPLHF | TGTGCCAGCTCACCACCCGGACAGAGAAATTCACCCCTCCACTTT
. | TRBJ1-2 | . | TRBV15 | CATSVFRTNYGYTF | TGTGCCACCAGCGTTTTCCGGACAAACTATGGCTACACCTTC
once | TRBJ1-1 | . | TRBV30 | CALTWSTEAFF | TGTGCCCTCACGTGGAGTACTGAAGCTTTCTTT
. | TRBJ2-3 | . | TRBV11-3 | CASRKSLSTDTQYF | TGTGCCAGCAGGAAGAGCCTTTCCACAGATACGCAGTATTTT
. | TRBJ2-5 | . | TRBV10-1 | CASSTGGGGKETQYF | TGCGCCAGCAGCACCGGAGGGGGGGGAAAAGAGACCCAGTACTTC
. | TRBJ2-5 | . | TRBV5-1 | CASSSTGSVETQYF | TGCGCCAGCAGCTCCACAGGGTCCGTGGAGACCCAGTACTTC
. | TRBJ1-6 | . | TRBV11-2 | CASSLGAMGSPLHF | TGTGCCAGCAGCTTAGGGGCCATGGGTTCACCCCTCCACTTT
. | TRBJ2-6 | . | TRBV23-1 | CASSQWAPILRTARSGANVLTF | TGCGCCAGCAGTCAATGGGCCCCAATACTTCGGACAGCGCGCTCTGGGGCCAACGTCCTGACTTTC
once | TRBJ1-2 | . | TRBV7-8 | CASAVSSLGYGYTF | TGTGCCAGCGCCGTATCCTCCCTCGGTTATGGCTACACCTTC
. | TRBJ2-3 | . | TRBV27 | CASSFRVSTDTQYF | TGTGCCAGCAGTTTCAGGGTGTCCACAGATACGCAGTATTTT
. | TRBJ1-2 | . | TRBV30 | CAWGQGIYGYTF | TGTGCCTGGGGTCAGGGTATCTATGGCTACACCTTC
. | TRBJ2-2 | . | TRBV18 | CASSPRTGDTGELFF | TGTGCCAGCTCACCACGAACAGGCGACACCGGGGAGCTGTTTTTT
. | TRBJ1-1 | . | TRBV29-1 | CSVGVGGLGTEAFF | TGCAGCGTTGGGGTCGGGGGGCTGGGTACTGAAGCTTTCTTT
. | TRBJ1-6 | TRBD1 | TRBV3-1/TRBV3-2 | CASRRDRGPPPLHF | TGTGCCAGCAGGCGGGACAGGGGGCCTCCACCCCTCCACTTT
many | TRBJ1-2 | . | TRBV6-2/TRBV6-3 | CASSYRGGGYTF | TGTGCCAGCAGTTACCGCGGAGGGGGCTACACCTTC
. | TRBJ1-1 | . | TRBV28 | CASRLLTEAFF | TGTGCCAGCAGGCTACTCACTGAAGCTTTCTTT
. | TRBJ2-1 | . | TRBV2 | CASSEEISSYNEQFF | TGTGCCAGCAGTGAAGAGATTAGCTCCTACAATGAGCAGTTCTTC
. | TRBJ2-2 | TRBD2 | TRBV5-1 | CASSLQAGTTGELFF | TGCGCCAGCAGCTTGCAAGCGGGAACCACCGGGGAGCTGTTTTTT